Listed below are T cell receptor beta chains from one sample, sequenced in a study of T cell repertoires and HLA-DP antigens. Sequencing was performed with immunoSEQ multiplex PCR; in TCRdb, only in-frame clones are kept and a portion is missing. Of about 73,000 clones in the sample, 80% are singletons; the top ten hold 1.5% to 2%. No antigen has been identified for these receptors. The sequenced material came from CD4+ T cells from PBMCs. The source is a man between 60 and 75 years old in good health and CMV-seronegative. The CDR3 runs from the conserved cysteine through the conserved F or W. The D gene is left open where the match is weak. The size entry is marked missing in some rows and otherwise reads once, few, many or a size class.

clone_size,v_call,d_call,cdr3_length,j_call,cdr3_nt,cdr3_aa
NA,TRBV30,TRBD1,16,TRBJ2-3,TGTGCCTGGAGTGATAGGCAGGGGGTTGTCACAGATACGCAGTATTTT,CAWSDRQGVVTDTQYF
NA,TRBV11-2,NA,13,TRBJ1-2,TGTGCCAGCAGCATTACAGGGAACTATGGCTACACCTTC,CASSITGNYGYTF
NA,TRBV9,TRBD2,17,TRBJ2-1,TGTGCCAGCAGCGGTAAGACTAGCGGGAGGGTTGTCAATGAGCAGTTCTTC,CASSGKTSGRVVNEQFF
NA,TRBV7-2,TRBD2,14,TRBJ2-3,TGTGCCAGCAGCCCAACTAGCGGGGGAGATACGCAGTATTTT,CASSPTSGGDTQYF
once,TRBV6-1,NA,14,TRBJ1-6,TGTGCCAGCAGTGAAGGGACAGTAAATTCACCCCTCCACTTT,CASSEGTVNSPLHF
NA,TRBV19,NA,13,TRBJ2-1,TGTGCCAGTAGTATAGATCAGCACAATGAGCAGTTCTTC,CASSIDQHNEQFF
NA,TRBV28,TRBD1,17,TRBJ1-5,TGTGCCAGCACCGCCGGGACAGGGGGCACGAGCAATCAGCCCCAGCATTTT,CASTAGTGGTSNQPQHF
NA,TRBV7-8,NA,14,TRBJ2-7,TGTGCCAGCAGCTTAGTTGGGACGGCCCGCGAGCAGTACTTC,CASSLVGTAREQYF
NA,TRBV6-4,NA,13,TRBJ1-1,TGTGCCAGCAGTGCCGATGAGGGTACTGAAGCTTTCTTT,CASSADEGTEAFF
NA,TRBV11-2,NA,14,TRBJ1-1,TGTGCCAGCAGCTTAGATCGTGGTTCGGCTGAAGCTTTCTTT,CASSLDRGSAEAFF
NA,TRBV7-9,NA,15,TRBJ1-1,TGTGCCAGCAGCTTATTTGGGTCAGGGATCACTGAAGCTTTCTTT,CASSLFGSGITEAFF
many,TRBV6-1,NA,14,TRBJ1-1,TGTGCCAGCAGTGGACAGGCAATCAACACTGAAGCTTTCTTT,CASSGQAINTEAFF
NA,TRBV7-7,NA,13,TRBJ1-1,TGTGCCAGCAGCTTGACACCGAACACTGAAGCTTTCTTT,CASSLTPNTEAFF
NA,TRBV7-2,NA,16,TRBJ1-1,TGTGCCAGCAGCTTGGCACCGGTATCTATGAACACTGAAGCTTTCTTT,CASSLAPVSMNTEAFF
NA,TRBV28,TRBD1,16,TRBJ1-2,TGTGCCAGCAGTTTCCCCCTACCGGGACAGAGAAATGGCTACACCTTC,CASSFPLPGQRNGYTF
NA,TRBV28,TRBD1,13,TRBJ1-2,TGTGCCAGCAGTTTCGAGGGGGCTCGTGGCTACACCTTC,CASSFEGARGYTF
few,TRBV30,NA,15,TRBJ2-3,TGTGCCTGGAGTGTAGGACGCCTGAGGACAGATACGCAGTATTTT,CAWSVGRLRTDTQYF
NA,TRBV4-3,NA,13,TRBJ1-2,TGCGCCAGCAGCCAAGATGGGGACTATGGCTACACCTTC,CASSQDGDYGYTF
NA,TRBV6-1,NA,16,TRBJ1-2,TGTGCCAGCAGTGGAGGGCGGGCCAGGGATAACTATGGCTACACCTTC,CASSGGRARDNYGYTF
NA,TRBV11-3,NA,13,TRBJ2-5,TGTGCCAGCAGCATCCGGGGCCAAGAGACCCAGTACTTC,CASSIRGQETQYF
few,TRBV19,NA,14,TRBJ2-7,TGTGCCAGTAGTATCAGGACGGCACCCTACGAGCAGTACTTC,CASSIRTAPYEQYF
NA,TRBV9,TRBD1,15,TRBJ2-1,TGTGCCAGCAGCGTCACAGGGGTAGCCTACAATGAGCAGTTCTTC,CASSVTGVAYNEQFF
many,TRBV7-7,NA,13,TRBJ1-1,TGTGCCAGCAGCTTAGAACGCGACACTGAAGCTTTCTTT,CASSLERDTEAFF
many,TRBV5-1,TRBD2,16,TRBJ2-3,TGCGCCAGCAGCTTAACGAGCGGGAGTGGGACAGATACGCAGTATTTT,CASSLTSGSGTDTQYF
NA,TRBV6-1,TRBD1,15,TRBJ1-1,TGTGCCAGCATGGAGGGGGCCAGTCTAAGGACTGAAGCTTTCTTT,CASMEGASLRTEAFF
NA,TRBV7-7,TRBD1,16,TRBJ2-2,TGTGCCAGCAGCCCCGGGACAGGGGAAAACACCGGGGAGCTGTTTTTT,CASSPGTGENTGELFF
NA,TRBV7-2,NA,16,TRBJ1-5,TGTGCCAGCAGCCCATCGGGCCTGGGCGGCAATCAGCCCCAGCATTTT,CASSPSGLGGNQPQHF
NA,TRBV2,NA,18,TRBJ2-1,TGTGCCAGCAGTGTCAGCGGGGCAACAGGGAGCTCCTACAATGAGCAGTTCTTC,CASSVSGATGSSYNEQFF
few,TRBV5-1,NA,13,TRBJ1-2,TGCGCCAGCAGCACCCCACCGATTGACGGCTACACCTTC,CASSTPPIDGYTF